This TCR beta chain was profiled in a study of blood T cell repertoires in COVID-19. About the study: T cells, B-cell-depleted T cells, or PBMCs supplied cDNA or gDNA.

Produced via immunoSEQ multiplex PCR; TCRdb's table is partial and in-frame only. The profile shows 25,000 to 35,000 clones, under 85% of them singletons. This clone was seen a few times. Germline V lookup: CDR1 SNHLY, CDR2 FYNNEI. Germline trimming cut 6 bases from V and 3 bases from J; bases unmatched to any gene: 10. The CDR3 length is 16 residues. The source of this sequence is an elderly woman with acute or convalescent COVID-19. Sequencing input: peripheral blood. This chain links TRBV2 with TRBJ1-2, with 10 bases aligning to TRBD1. CDR3 coding DNA: TGTGCCAGCAGCTTCCGACAGGGGGCCCTGGACTATGGCTACACCTTC. Its translation is CASSFRQGALDYGYTF.